The 20 T cell receptor beta chains listed next were all sequenced from one sample in a study of blood T cells in healthy people across ages. Then a second PCR, running roughly 7 to 11 cycles, was carried out with a sample-barcoded 5' primer and a J-beta primer mix. Each CDR3 protein is one row after TCRdb ran MiXCR on the 5' RACE reads. This sample has 590,000 or so distinct CDR3 sequences, with 25% to 30% found just once. What was sequenced was blood. Receptors were obtained from a woman older than 75 in good health.

This clonotype was seen at least ten times. The V gene is TRBV24-1, the J gene TRBJ1-2; the D gene is possibly TRBD1 (5 bases). The germline gives CDR1 KGHDR, CDR2 SFDVKD. V lost 4 bases and J 3 bases, leaving 8 bases between the germline ends. The CDR3 has 13 residues. DNA for the CDR3: TGTGCCACCAGTGAGACGACAGACTATGGCTACACCTTC. Translating gives CATSETTDYGYTF.

On this clonotype: It may be a read error: a sequence one base away is much more abundant. The gene calls are TRBV12-3 or TRBV12-4 and TRBJ1-1; D possibly corresponds to TRBD1 (6 bases). The CDR3 extends over 14 amino acids. The CDR3 protein is CASSRTEMNTEVFF. CDR3 DNA: TGTGCCAGCAGTAGGACAGAGATGAACACTGAAGTTTTCTTT.

This clonotype appeared many times. The V gene is TRBV10-3, the J gene TRBJ2-3, with TRBD2 as a possible D gene (7 bases). Germline V lookup: CDR1 ENHRY, CDR2 SYGVKD. V was cut by 2 bases and J by 2 bases, with 14 bases left in between. The CDR3 loop spans 16 amino acids. The chain's CDR3 is CAISEGGGPNTDTQYF. The CDR3 nucleotides are TGTGCCATCAGTGAGGGGGGGGGGCCTAACACAGATACGCAGTATTTT.

This clonotype has ten or more counts. J is TRBJ2-5 and V is TRBV20-1, with D possibly matching TRBD2 (6 bases). In germline, CDR1 is DFQATT, CDR2 SNEGSKA (reference sequence). CDR3 length: 13 residues. Trimming stripped 5 bases from V and 6 bases from J, with 16 bases between. The CDR3 region has the DNA TGCAGTGCTGCCTGGCGGGGCCTAAAGACCCAGTACTTC. The encoded protein is CSAAWRGLKTQYF.

This clonotype occurred a few times. The chain is built from TRBV20-1 and TRBJ2-1; the match to TRBD2 covers 11 bases. Germline V CDR1 and CDR2: DFQATT, SNEGSKA (reference sequence). The V and J ends lost 0 bases and 7 bases, in that order; junction bases with no gene match: 8. CDR3 length: 16 residues. CDR3 loop: CSARDILAGAGNEQFF. CDR3 nucleotides: TGCAGTGCTAGAGATATACTAGCGGGAGCGGGTAATGAGCAGTTCTTC.

The V call is TRBV4-3, the J call TRBJ2-1, with D perhaps being TRBD1 or TRBD2 (6 bases each). Matching the DNA end better, TRBJ2-7 makes the J call doubtful. CDR3 length: 16 residues. The germline V gene encodes CDR1 LGHNA and CDR2 YSLEER. The CDR3 protein is CASSQGAGQSYNEQYF. CDR3 in DNA: TGCGCCAGCAGCCAGGGGGCGGGGCAGAGCTACAATGAGCAGTACTTC.

This clonotype appeared a few times. V usage is TRBV20-1 and J usage is TRBJ2-5, with D unresolved. Germline loops: CDR1 DFQATT, CDR2 SNEGSKA (reference sequence). Between the trimmed V and J ends, which lost 1 base and 5 bases, there was a span of 17 bases. This CDR3 has 15 residues. The DNA of the CDR3 is TGCAGTGCTAGAGCTCCCGGGTCCCTGGGGGAGACCCAGTACTTC. It specifies CSARAPGSLGETQYF.

This clonotype was observed at least ten times. The rearrangement links TRBV7-2 to TRBJ1-3, with TRBD1 as a possible D gene (5 bases). Between the trimmed V and J ends, which lost 1 base and 4 bases, there was a span of 11 bases. Germline-derived CDR1 and CDR2 are SGHTA and FQGNSA. There are 15 residues in the CDR3. The CDR3 sequence: CASSLGAGSGNTIYF. CDR3 in DNA: TGTGCCAGCAGCTTAGGGGCAGGGTCGGGAAACACCATATATTTT.

V and J are TRBV6-5 and TRBJ1-1; D possibly corresponds to TRBD1 (5 bases). The germline CDR1 and CDR2 sequences are MNHEY and SVGAGI. The germline V and J ends were trimmed by 2 bases and 5 bases, with 15 bases remaining between them. The CDR3 is made up of 15 amino acids. The CDR3 region is CASSYNRGDRTEAFF. The CDR3 region has the DNA TGTGCCAGCAGTTACAACCGGGGCGATCGGACTGAAGCTTTCTTT.

This clonotype was observed a single time. V usage is TRBV7-2 and J usage is TRBJ2-7, with 12 bases identical to TRBD2. This CDR3 spans 16 amino acids. Germline V gene data show CDR1 as SGHTA and CDR2 as FQGNSA. V lost 6 bases to trimming and J lost 4 bases; unmatched junction nucleotides: 10. The chain's CDR3 is CASSLRPGLAGYEQYF. The CDR3 bases are TGTGCCAGCAGTCTTCGCCCTGGACTAGCGGGATACGAGCAGTACTTC.

This sequence joins TRBV7-2 and TRBJ2-7; TRBD1 matches at 10 bases. Germline CDR1 and CDR2: SGHTA and FQGNSA. V was clipped by 5 bases and J by 5 bases; unmatched bases: 15. CDR3 length: 17 residues. The CDR3 region has the DNA TGTGCCAGCAGCAGATCACCCCGACAGGGGGCGCAGGACGAGCAGTACTTC. Protein: CASSRSPRQGAQDEQYF.

Details on this clonotype: Since a much larger clone is just one base distant, this may be a read error. The chain employs TRBV7-2 and TRBJ1-4; D ambiguous. Germline V gene lookup returns CDR1 SGHTA and CDR2 FQGNSA. CDR3 size: 15 residues. V was clipped by 1 base and J by 3 bases, with 9 bases between them. CDR3 amino acids: CASSLVVEANEKLFF. The CDR3 DNA reads TGTGCCAGCAGCTTAGTTGTAGAGGCTAATGAAAAACTGTTTTTT.

This clonotype has ten or more counts. The CDR3 loop is CASSHGYWVRGRIGSGYTF. The CDR3 coding sequence is TGTGCCAGCAGCCATGGGTATTGGGTCAGGGGGCGCATTGGCTCTGGCTACACCTTC. This chain connects TRBV3-1 to TRBJ1-2; 8 bases match TRBD1. Trimming removed 3 bases from V and 7 bases from J; junction bases left unmatched: 22. Germline CDR1 and CDR2: LGHDT and YNNKEL (reference sequence). The CDR3 has 19 residues.

This clonotype was recorded a few times. The chain carries TRBV9 and TRBJ2-1; D tentatively fits TRBD1 or TRBD2 (5 bases each). The CDR3 covers 14 residues. The V gene lost 4 bases and the J gene lost 8 bases, with 16 bases spanning the gap. The germline gives CDR1 SGDLS, CDR2 YYNGEE. The CDR3 here is CASSLNWGFDEQFF. The CDR3, as DNA: TGTGCCAGCAGCTTAAATTGGGGGTTTGATGAGCAGTTCTTC.

Ten or more counts support this clonotype. The genes are TRBV6-5 and TRBJ2-5, with a possible D match to TRBD2 (5 bases). This CDR3 contains 14 residues. Germline CDR1 MNHEY, CDR2 SVGAGI. V lost 7 bases, J lost 4 bases, and 16 bases lay in between. The CDR3 DNA reads TGTGCCAGCACCCGAGAGGGCACCGGAGAGACCCAGTACTTC. As protein: CASTREGTGETQYF.

There are a few counts of this clonotype. This chain links TRBV19 with TRBJ1-2; D unclear. This CDR3 spans 14 amino acids. The germline V and J ends were trimmed by 3 bases and 4 bases, with 12 bases remaining between them. Germline assignment: CDR1 LNHDA and CDR2 SQIVND (reference sequence). CDR3 bases: TGTGCCAGTAGTATCCAGCCCGGCACCTATGGCTACACCTTC. Translation gives CASSIQPGTYGYTF.

At least ten counts were recorded for this clonotype. The genes are TRBV20-1 and TRBJ2-1, with 9 bases fitting TRBD2. Trimming took 3 bases from V and 9 from J; bases not matched to a gene: 12. This CDR3 has 15 amino acids. CDR1 and CDR2 (germline): DFQATT, SNEGSKA (reference sequence). CDR3 protein: CSARLGKRGAGEQFF. As DNA, the CDR3 is TGCAGTGCTAGGCTGGGCAAGCGGGGGGCCGGTGAGCAGTTCTTC.

V gene TRBV7-8 combines with J gene TRBJ2-2, with 7 bases fitting TRBD1. The CDR3 length is 15 residues. Trimming removed 0 bases from V and 7 bases from J; junction bases left unmatched: 5. The V gene's germline CDR1 is SGHVS and CDR2 FQNEAQ. CDR3 DNA: TGTGCCAGCAGCTTAGCGACAGGGCTCAGCGGGGAGCTGTTTTTT. It yields the protein CASSLATGLSGELFF.

Turning to this clonotype: An end of the junction does not agree with germline; a read error may underlie this. The chain uses TRBV12-3 or TRBV12-4 and TRBJ2-3, with a weak D call TRBD1 (5 bases). The CDR3 consists of 15 residues. CDR3: CASSFIPGRTDAQYF. CDR3 in DNA: TGTGCCAGCAGTTTTATCCCAGGGCGCACAGATGCGCAGTATTTT.

V and J are TRBV20-1 and TRBJ2-7; TRBD1 matches 8 bases. With V trimmed by 5 bases and J by 3 bases, 6 bases remained unmatched. The CDR3 consists of 13 residues. The germline V gene encodes CDR1 DFQATT and CDR2 SNEGSKA (reference sequence). CDR3 amino acids: CSAPDRAGYEQYF. The CDR3 DNA reads TGCAGTGCTCCGGACAGGGCTGGCTACGAGCAGTACTTC.